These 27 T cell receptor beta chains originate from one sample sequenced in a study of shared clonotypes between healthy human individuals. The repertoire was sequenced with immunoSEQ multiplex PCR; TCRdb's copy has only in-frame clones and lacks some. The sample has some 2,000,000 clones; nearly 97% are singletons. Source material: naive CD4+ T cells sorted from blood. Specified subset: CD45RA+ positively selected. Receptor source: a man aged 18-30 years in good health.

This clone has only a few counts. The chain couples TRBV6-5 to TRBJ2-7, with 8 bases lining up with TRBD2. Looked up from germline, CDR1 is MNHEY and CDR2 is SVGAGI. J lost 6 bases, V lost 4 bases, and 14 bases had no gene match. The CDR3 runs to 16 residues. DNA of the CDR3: TGTGCCAGCAGTTCCCCTGGTGGGCGGGGGGCGGTCGAGCAGTACTTC. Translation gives CASSSPGGRGAVEQYF.

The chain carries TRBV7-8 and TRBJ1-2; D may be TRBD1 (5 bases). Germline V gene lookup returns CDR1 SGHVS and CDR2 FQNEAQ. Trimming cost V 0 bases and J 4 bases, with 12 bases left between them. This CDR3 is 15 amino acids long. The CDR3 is CASSLAEGPSYGYTF. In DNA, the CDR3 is TGTGCCAGCAGCTTAGCGGAGGGGCCCTCCTATGGCTACACCTTC.

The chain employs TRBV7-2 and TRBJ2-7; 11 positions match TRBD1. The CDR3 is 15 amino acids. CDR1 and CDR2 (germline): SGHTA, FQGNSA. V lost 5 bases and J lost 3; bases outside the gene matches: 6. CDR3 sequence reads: CASSESGTGGYEQYF. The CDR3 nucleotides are TGTGCCAGCAGCGAAAGCGGGACAGGGGGCTACGAGCAGTACTTC.

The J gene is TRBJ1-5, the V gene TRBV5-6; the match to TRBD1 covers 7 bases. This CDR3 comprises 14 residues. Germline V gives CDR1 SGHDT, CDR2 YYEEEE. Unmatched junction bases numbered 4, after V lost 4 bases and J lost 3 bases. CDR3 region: CASSRGQNNQPQHF. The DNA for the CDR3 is TGTGCCAGCAGCCGGGGACAGAACAATCAGCCCCAGCATTTT.

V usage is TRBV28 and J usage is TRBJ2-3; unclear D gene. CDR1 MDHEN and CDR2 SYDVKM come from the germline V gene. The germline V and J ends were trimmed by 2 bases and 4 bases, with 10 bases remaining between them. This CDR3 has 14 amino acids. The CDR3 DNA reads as TGTGCCAGCAGTTTAGGTTTCTCACCAGATACGCAGTATTTT. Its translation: CASSLGFSPDTQYF.

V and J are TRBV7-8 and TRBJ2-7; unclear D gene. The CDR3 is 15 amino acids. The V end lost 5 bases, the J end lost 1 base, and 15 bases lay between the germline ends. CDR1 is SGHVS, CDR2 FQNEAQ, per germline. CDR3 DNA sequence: TGTGCCAGCAGCCCCGGGCTGGGCGGTTCCTACGAGCAGTACTTC. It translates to CASSPGLGGSYEQYF.

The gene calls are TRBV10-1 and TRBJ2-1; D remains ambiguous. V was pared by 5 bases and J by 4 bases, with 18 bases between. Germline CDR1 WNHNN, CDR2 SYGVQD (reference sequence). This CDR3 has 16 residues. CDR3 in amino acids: CASSPHELSPYNEQFF. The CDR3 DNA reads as TGCGCCAGCAGTCCTCATGAACTGAGTCCTTACAATGAGCAGTTCTTC.

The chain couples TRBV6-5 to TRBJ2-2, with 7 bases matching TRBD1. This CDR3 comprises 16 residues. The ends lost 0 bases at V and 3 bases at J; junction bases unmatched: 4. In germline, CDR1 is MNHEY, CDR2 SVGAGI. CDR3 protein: CASSYSDRAYTGELFF. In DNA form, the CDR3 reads TGTGCCAGCAGTTACTCCGACAGGGCTTACACCGGGGAGCTGTTTTTT.

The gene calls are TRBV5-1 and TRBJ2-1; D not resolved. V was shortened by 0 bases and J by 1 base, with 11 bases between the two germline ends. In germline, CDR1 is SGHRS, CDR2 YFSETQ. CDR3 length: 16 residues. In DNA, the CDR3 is TGCGCCAGCAGCTTGGAGCCGTTAGAATCCTACAATGAGCAGTTCTTC. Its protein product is CASSLEPLESYNEQFF.

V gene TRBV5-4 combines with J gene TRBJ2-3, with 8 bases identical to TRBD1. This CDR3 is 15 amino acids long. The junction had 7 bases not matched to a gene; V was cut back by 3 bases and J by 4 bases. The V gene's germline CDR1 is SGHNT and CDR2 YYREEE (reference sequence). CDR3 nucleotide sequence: TGTGCCAGCAGCTCAGGGGGCCCTGGGGCAGATACGCAGTATTTT. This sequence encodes CASSSGGPGADTQYF.

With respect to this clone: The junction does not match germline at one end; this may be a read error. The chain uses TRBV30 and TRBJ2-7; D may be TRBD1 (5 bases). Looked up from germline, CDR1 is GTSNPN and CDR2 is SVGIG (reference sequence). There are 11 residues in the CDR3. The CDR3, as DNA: TGTGCCTGGGGCGACAGAGACCCTCAGGACTTC. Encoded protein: CAWGDRDPQDF.

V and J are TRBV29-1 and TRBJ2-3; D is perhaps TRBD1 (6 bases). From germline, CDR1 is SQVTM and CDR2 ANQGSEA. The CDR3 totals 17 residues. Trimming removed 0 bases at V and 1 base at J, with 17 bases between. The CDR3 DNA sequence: TGCAGCGTTGAAGATCAGCCTCGGGCAGGGGGCACAGATACGCAGTATTTT. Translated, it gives CSVEDQPRAGGTDTQYF.

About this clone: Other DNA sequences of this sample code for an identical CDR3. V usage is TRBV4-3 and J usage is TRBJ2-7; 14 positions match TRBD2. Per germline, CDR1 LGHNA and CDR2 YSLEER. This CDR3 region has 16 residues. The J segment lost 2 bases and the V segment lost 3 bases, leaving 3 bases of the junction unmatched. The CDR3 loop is CASSHRTSGRTYEQYF. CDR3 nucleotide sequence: TGCGCCAGCAGCCACCGGACTAGCGGGAGGACCTACGAGCAGTACTTC.

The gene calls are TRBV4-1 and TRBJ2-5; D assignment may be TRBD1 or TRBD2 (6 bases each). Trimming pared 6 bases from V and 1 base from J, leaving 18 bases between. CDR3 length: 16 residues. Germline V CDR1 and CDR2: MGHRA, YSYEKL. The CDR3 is CASSHGGQGSQETQYF. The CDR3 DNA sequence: TGCGCCAGCAGTCACGGGGGCCAAGGGTCCCAAGAGACCCAGTACTTC.

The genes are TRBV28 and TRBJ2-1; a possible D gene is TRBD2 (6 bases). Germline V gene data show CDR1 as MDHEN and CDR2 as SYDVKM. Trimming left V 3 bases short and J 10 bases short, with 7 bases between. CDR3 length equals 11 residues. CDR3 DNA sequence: TGTGCCAGCAGTTTGGCGGGGGAGCAGTTCTTC. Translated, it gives CASSLAGEQFF.

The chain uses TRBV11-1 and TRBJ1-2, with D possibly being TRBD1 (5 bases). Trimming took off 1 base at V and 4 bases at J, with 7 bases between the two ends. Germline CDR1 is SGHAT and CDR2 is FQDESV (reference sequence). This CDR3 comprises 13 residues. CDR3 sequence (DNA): TGTGCCAGCAGCTTAGGCCAGGGCTATGGCTACACCTTC. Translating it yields CASSLGQGYGYTF.

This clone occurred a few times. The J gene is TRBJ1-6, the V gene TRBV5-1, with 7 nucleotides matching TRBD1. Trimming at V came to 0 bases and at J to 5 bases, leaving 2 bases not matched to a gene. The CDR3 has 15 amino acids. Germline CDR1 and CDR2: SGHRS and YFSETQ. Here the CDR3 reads CASSLAQGDNSPLHF. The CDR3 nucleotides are TGCGCCAGCAGCTTGGCTCAGGGGGATAATTCACCCCTCCACTTT.

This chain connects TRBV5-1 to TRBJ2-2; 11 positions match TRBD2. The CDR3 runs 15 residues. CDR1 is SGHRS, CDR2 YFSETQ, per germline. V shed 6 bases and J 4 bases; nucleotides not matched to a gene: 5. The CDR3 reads CASNPGTSGTGELFF. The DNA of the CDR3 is TGCGCCAGCAACCCCGGGACTAGCGGCACCGGGGAGCTGTTTTTT.

CDR3: CSVETEQYF. CDR3 in DNA: TGCAGCGTTGAAACCGAGCAGTACTTC. The rearrangement links TRBV29-1 to TRBJ2-5; D unresolved. The J call may be in error: the DNA end matches TRBJ2-7 better. CDR1 is SQVTM and CDR2 is ANQGSEA in the germline V gene. The CDR3 covers 9 residues.

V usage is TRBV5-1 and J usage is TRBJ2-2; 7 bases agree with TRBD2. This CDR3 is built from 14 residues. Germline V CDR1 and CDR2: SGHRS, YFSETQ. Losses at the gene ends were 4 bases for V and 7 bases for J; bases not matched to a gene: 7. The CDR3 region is CASSGTSVVGELFF. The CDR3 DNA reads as TGCGCCAGCAGCGGAACTAGCGTTGTCGGGGAGCTGTTTTTT.

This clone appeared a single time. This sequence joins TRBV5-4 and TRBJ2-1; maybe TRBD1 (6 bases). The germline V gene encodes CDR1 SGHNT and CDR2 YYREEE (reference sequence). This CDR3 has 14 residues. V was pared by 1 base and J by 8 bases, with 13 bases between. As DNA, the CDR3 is TGTGCCAGCAGCTTGTTCGCAGGGGTGGATGAGCAGTTCTTC. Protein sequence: CASSLFAGVDEQFF. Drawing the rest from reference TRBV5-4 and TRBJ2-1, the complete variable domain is ETGVTQSPTHLIKTRGQQVTLRCSSQSGHNTVSWYQQALGQGPQFIFQYYREEENGRGNFPPRFSGLQFPNYSSELNVNALELDDSALYLCASSLFAGVDEQFFGPGTRLTVL.

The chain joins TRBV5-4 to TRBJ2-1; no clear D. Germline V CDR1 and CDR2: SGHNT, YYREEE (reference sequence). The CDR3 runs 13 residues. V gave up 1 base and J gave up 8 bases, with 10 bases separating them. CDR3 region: CASSLRPNDEQFF. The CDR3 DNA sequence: TGTGCCAGCAGCTTGAGACCTAACGATGAGCAGTTCTTC.

CDR3 sequence (DNA): TGTGCCATCAGTGGGGTCAGCCTCACAGATACGCAGTATTTT. Translating it yields CAISGVSLTDTQYF. The genes are TRBV10-3 and TRBJ2-3; the D is unclear. The CDR3 is 14 residues long. Germline V gives CDR1 ENHRY, CDR2 SYGVKD. V was clipped by 4 bases and J by 2 bases, with 10 bases between them.

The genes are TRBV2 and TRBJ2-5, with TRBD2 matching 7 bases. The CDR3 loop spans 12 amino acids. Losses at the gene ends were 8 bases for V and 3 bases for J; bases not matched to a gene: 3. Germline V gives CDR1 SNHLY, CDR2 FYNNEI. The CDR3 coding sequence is TGTGCCAGCGCTCGGGGGGAAGAGACCCAGTACTTC. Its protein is CASARGEETQYF. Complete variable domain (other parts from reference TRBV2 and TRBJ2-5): EPEVTQTPSHQVTQMGQEVILRCVPISNHLYFYWYRQILGQKVEFLVSFYNNEISEKSEIFDDQFSVERPDGSNFTLKIRSTKLEDSAMYFCASARGEETQYFGPGTRLLVL.

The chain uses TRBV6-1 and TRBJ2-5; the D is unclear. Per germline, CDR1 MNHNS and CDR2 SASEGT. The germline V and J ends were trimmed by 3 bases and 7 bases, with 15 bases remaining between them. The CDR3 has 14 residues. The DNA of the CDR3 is TGTGCCAGCAGTGATTTGGGTTGGACGGGGACCCAGTACTTC. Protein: CASSDLGWTGTQYF.

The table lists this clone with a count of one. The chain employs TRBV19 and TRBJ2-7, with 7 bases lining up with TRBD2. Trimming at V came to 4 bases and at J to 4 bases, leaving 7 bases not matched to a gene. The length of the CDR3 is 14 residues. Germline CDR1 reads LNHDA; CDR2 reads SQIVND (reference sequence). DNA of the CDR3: TGTGCCAGTAGTAGCCAGCGGGATAGGTACGAGCAGTACTTC. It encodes CASSSQRDRYEQYF.

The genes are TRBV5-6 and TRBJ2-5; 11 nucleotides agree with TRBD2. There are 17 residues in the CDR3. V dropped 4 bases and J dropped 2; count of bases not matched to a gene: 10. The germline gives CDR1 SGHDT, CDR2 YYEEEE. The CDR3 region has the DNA TGTGCCAGCAGCAACCTAGTGACTAGCGGGAAACAAGAGACCCAGTACTTC. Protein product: CASSNLVTSGKQETQYF. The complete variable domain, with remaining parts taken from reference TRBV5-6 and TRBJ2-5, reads DAGVTQSPTHLIKTRGQQVTLRCSPKSGHDTVSWYQQALGQGPQFIFQYYEEEERQRGNFPDRFSGHQFPNYSSELNVNALLLGDSALYLCASSNLVTSGKQETQYFGPGTRLLVL.